This TCR beta chain is from a study of blood T cell repertoires in COVID-19. The CDR3 has 16 amino acids. After removal of 1 base from V and 6 bases from J, the junction contained 3 bases not matched to a gene. Germline V gene lookup returns CDR1 SGHNT and CDR2 YENEEA. This clone was recorded only once. Assay: immunoSEQ multiplex PCR; the TCRdb copy retains only in-frame clones and omits some. Of roughly 140,000 clones listed, approximately 78% are singletons. The sequence was obtained from a woman older than 75 with acute or convalescent COVID-19. The sequencing sample was made of peripheral blood. The chain uses TRBV11-3 and TRBJ2-1; 13 positions match TRBD2. The CDR3 DNA reads TGTGCCAGCAGCTTAGGGGGACTAGCGGGAATCAATGAGCAGTTCTTC. This encodes CASSLGGLAGINEQFF.